The count of the clone carrying this T cell receptor beta chain is one. The antigen remains unidentified. This sample is part of a study of T cell responses to AZD1222 COVID-19 vaccine. Study conclusions and caveats: Seropositive status at baseline applied to only a handful of AZD1222 recipients. None of the repertoires were sampled until the peak T cell response had passed. White British donors predominated, females outnumbered males, and clonal diversity was possibly underestimated. The study reported that nearly half of spike-specific TCRs target unmutated variant regions.

Trimming left V 4 bases short and J 7 bases short, with 12 bases between. In germline, CDR1 is SGHRS, CDR2 YFSETQ. The CDR3 covers 12 residues. Sequencing used immunoSEQ multiplex PCR; TCRdb keeps in-frame clones, though not all of them. This sample has under 200,000 clones, with 92% found just once. This sequence originates from an adult who received the AZD1222 COVID-19 vaccine. Material: peripheral blood, obtained 28 days after the second AZD1222 dose. The chain combines TRBV5-1 with TRBJ2-7; TRBD2 might be the D (5 bases). The CDR3 is CASSPTRGEQYF. The DNA of the CDR3 is TGCGCCAGCAGCCCTACCAGAGGGGAGCAGTACTTC.